The 4 T cell receptor beta chains in this list originate from one sample, sequenced in a study of blood T cell repertoires in COVID-19. Generated by immunoSEQ multiplex PCR, the TCRdb table keeps only in-frame clones and is missing some. The sample shows about 170,000 clones, around 84% of them seen only once. Sequencing used peripheral blood. Source of these receptors: a human donor with acute or convalescent COVID-19. The donor label of this sample is uncertain.

This clone was seen a single time. The chain carries TRBV3-1 (or the pseudogene TRBV3-2) and TRBJ1-2; no reliable D call. The CDR3 sequence is 14 residues long. The V and J ends lost 4 bases and 2 bases respectively, with 11 bases between them. CDR1 LGHDT and CDR2 YNNKEL come from the germline V gene (reference sequence). The CDR3 sequence is CASSRSTVNYGYTF. The DNA for the CDR3 is TGTGCCAGCAGCCGTTCTACAGTGAACTATGGCTACACCTTC.

This rearrangement joins TRBV7-2 to TRBJ1-5, with D maybe TRBD1 (5 bases). The ends were cut back, 5 bases at V and 1 base at J, with 15 bases in the middle. Germline CDR1 SGHTA, CDR2 FQGNSA. The CDR3 is 16 amino acids. The CDR3 nucleotides read TGTGCCAGCAGCCCCCGGGAGAGGGGCAGCAATCAGCCCCAGCATTTT. It translates to CASSPRERGSNQPQHF.

A few counts support this clone. This sequence joins TRBV6-5 and TRBJ1-2; tentative D call: TRBD1 (6 bases). In germline, CDR1 is MNHEY, CDR2 SVGAGI. The CDR3 covers 13 residues. V lost 10 bases to trimming and J lost 8 bases, with 20 bases between them. CDR3 coding DNA: TGTGCCACCTCACCACAGGGCTTGGGGGGCTACACCTTC. The encoded protein is CATSPQGLGGYTF.

This clone has just one count. The chain employs TRBV7-8 and TRBJ1-3; TRBD1 aligns across 7 bases. V shed 5 bases, J shed 2 bases, and the junction held 6 bases outside the gene matches. The CDR3 length is 15 residues. Germline V lookup: CDR1 SGHVS, CDR2 FQNEAQ. CDR3 sequence: CASSLTGAPGNTIYF. The CDR3 DNA follows: TGTGCCAGCAGCCTTACAGGGGCCCCTGGAAACACCATATATTTT.